The 17 T cell receptor beta chains below were found in one sample sequenced in a study of OX40 agonist ivuxolimab in advanced cancers. Some clones are missing from TCRdb's copy, which holds only in-frame ones; the method was immunoSEQ multiplex PCR. This table holds 80,000 to 100,000 clones, around nine tenths found once. Sequencing was performed on CD4+ or CD8+ T cells sorted from blood, taken in a trial of the OX40 agonist ivuxolimab. The receptor source for this set is an adult with an advanced solid tumor such as melanoma, head and neck, liver or kidney cancer.

This chain joins TRBV5-8 and TRBJ2-1; the D is unclear. V lost 1 base and J lost 1, with 0 bases in between. Germline assignment: CDR1 SGHTS and CDR2 YDEGEE. The CDR3 spans 12 residues. CDR3 residues: CASSLSYNEQFF. The CDR3 nucleotides are TGTGCCAGCAGCTTGTCCTACAATGAGCAGTTCTTC.

Only a few counts were recorded for this clone. CDR3 in DNA: TGCGCCAGCAGCCAAGAGGGATGGCAGCCCCAGCATTTT. Residues: CASSQEGWQPQHF. The chain links TRBV4-1 to TRBJ1-5, with D unclear. V lost 0 bases to trimming and J lost 7 bases, with 7 bases between them. The CDR3 loop spans 13 amino acids. Germline V gene lookup returns CDR1 MGHRA and CDR2 YSYEKL.

V gene TRBV9 combines with J gene TRBJ1-2, with 7 bases matching TRBD1. The J segment lost 2 bases and the V segment lost 4 bases, leaving 2 bases of the junction unmatched. Germline loops: CDR1 SGDLS, CDR2 YYNGEE. The CDR3 contains 13 residues. The CDR3 DNA is TGTGCCAGCAGCCCACAGGGGAACTATGGCTACACCTTC. Translating it yields CASSPQGNYGYTF.

J is TRBJ1-5 and V is TRBV7-9, with D perhaps matching TRBD1 (5 bases). Germline V gene lookup returns CDR1 SEHNR and CDR2 FQNEAQ (reference sequence). The CDR3 covers 15 residues. Trimming removed 5 bases from V and 2 bases from J, with 13 bases in between. CDR3 loop: CASSPPGGGNQPQHF. CDR3 DNA sequence: TGTGCCAGCAGCCCTCCGGGGGGAGGCAATCAGCCCCAGCATTTT.

The CDR3 DNA reads as TGCGCCAGCAGCTTAAAGGGGACTAGCGGCACAGATACGCAGTATTTT. It translates to CASSLKGTSGTDTQYF. The rearrangement joins TRBV5-1 to TRBJ2-3; 10 nucleotides match TRBD2. Germline CDR1 and CDR2: SGHRS and YFSETQ. This CDR3 comprises 16 residues. V gave up 2 bases and J gave up 1 base; unmatched junction bases: 4.

The V gene is TRBV10-2, the J gene TRBJ1-1; the match to TRBD1 covers 8 bases. Germline loops: CDR1 WSHSY, CDR2 SAAADI. The CDR3 runs to 13 residues. The J segment lost 0 bases and the V segment lost 7 bases, leaving 1 base of the junction unmatched. CDR3 sequence: CASTGQVNTEAFF. The CDR3 bases are TGCGCCAGCACGGGACAGGTGAACACTGAAGCTTTCTTT.

The chain is built from TRBV5-1 and TRBJ1-3; 7 nucleotides match TRBD1. The CDR3 runs to 16 residues. From germline, CDR1 is SGHRS and CDR2 YFSETQ. J lost 0 bases, V lost 4 bases, and 7 bases had no gene match. CDR3 loop: CASSLTGVHSGNTIYF. DNA for the CDR3: TGCGCCAGCAGCCTCACAGGGGTACACTCTGGAAACACCATATATTTT.

The chain employs TRBV11-3 and TRBJ2-3; 7 positions match TRBD2. The CDR3 extends over 15 amino acids. CDR1 SGHNT and CDR2 YENEEA come from the germline V gene. V was pared by 5 bases and J by 4 bases, with 9 bases of the junction left unmatched. The chain's CDR3 is CASSEREGLADTQYF. The CDR3 DNA sequence: TGTGCCAGCAGCGAGCGGGAAGGGTTGGCAGATACGCAGTATTTT.

In nucleotides, the CDR3 is TGTGCCAGCAGCTTAGCTCGGGACAGGGGTAACAATGAGCAGTTCTTC. This codes for CASSLARDRGNNEQFF. The chain has TRBV7-2 and TRBJ2-1; 10 nucleotides agree with TRBD1. Unmatched junction bases numbered 4, after V lost 0 bases and J lost 5 bases. Germline values: CDR1 SGHTA, CDR2 FQGNSA. The CDR3 spans 16 residues.

This chain connects TRBV7-8 to TRBJ2-7, with a weak D call TRBD2 (5 bases). The CDR3 runs 16 residues. CDR1 SGHVS and CDR2 FQNEAQ come from the germline V gene. V lost 2 bases and J 6 bases, leaving 20 bases between the germline ends. As DNA, the CDR3 is TGTGCCAGCAGCTTAAGGCGGGCCCAACCTGAGGTCGAGCAGTACTTC. The encoded protein is CASSLRRAQPEVEQYF.

This clone was observed many times. V usage is TRBV6-1 and J usage is TRBJ2-7; unclear D gene. This CDR3 contains 13 residues. V gave up 6 bases and J gave up 4 bases, with 13 bases separating them. Germline V gives CDR1 MNHNS, CDR2 SASEGT. The CDR3 DNA is TGTGCCAGCAGCCCGCCTAGTCTTTACGAGCAGTACGTC. It is translated as CASSPPSLYEQYV.

This clone was seen a handful of times. The chain is built from TRBV5-6 and TRBJ2-7, with 10 bases fitting TRBD1. Germline V lookup: CDR1 SGHDT, CDR2 YYEEEE. The CDR3 runs 15 residues. The ends lost 2 bases at V and 4 bases at J; junction bases unmatched: 6. In DNA form, the CDR3 reads TGTGCCAGCAGCTTAACCGGGACAGGGGAGTACGAGCAGTACTTC. It translates to CASSLTGTGEYEQYF.

The genes are TRBV28 and TRBJ2-5; D is ambiguous. CDR1 is MDHEN, CDR2 SYDVKM, per germline. The V and J ends lost 8 bases and 5 bases respectively, with 12 bases between them. The CDR3 runs 12 residues. The CDR3 nucleotides read TGTGCCAGCTGCGCGGTGTGGGAGACCCAGTACTTC. It translates to CASCAVWETQYF.

The rearrangement joins TRBV7-8 to TRBJ2-4, with a possible D match to TRBD2 (7 bases). Trimming shortened V by 5 bases and J by 5 bases, and 13 bases separated the two germline ends. This CDR3 region has 14 residues. The germline gives CDR1 SGHVS, CDR2 FQNEAQ. CDR3 in amino acids: CASSPGGPENIQYF. The CDR3 nucleotides are TGTGCCAGCAGCCCCGGGGGGCCCGAAAACATTCAGTACTTC.

This chain connects TRBV29-1 to TRBJ2-3; tentative D call: TRBD2 (5 bases). There are 15 residues in the CDR3. Germline V gene sequence: CDR1 SQVTM, CDR2 ANQGSEA. V lost 7 bases to trimming and J lost 1 base, with 18 bases between them. CDR3 amino acids: CSAPPGNLGTDTQYF. The CDR3 nucleotides read TGCAGCGCCCCCCCCGGGAACCTCGGCACAGATACGCAGTATTTT.

The chain recombines TRBV6-5 with TRBJ2-7; 7 bases line up with TRBD1. This CDR3 spans 13 amino acids. Germline trimming cut 2 bases from V and 5 bases from J; bases unmatched to any gene: 3. CDR1 is MNHEY, CDR2 SVGAGI, per germline. CDR3 protein: CASSYRQGDEQYV. The CDR3 DNA reads TGTGCCAGCAGTTACCGGCAGGGGGACGAGCAGTACGTC.

The CDR3 reads CASSGTSRTDTQYF. The CDR3 DNA reads TGTGCCAGCAGCGGGACATCCCGCACAGATACGCAGTATTTT. The V gene is TRBV11-2, the J gene TRBJ2-3, with D possibly being TRBD1 (6 bases). The CDR3 contains 14 residues. V lost 5 bases to trimming and J lost 1 base, with 10 bases between them. CDR1 is SGHAT and CDR2 is FQNNGV in the germline V gene. The whole variable domain, filled in from reference TRBV11-2 and TRBJ2-3, reads EAGVAQSPRYKIIEKRQSVAFWCNPISGHATLYWYQQILGQGPKLLIQFQNNGVVDDSQLPKDRFSAERLKGVDSTLKIQPAKLEDSAVYLCASSGTSRTDTQYFGPGTRLTVL.